Presented here are 23 T cell receptor beta chains from one specimen sequenced in a study of T cells in narcolepsy. The table came from immunoSEQ multiplex PCR; TCRdb's copy has only in-frame clones and leaves some out. Counted here are 30,000 to 40,000 clones, 81% occurring once; the ten biggest clones make up 2% to 2.5%. Sequenced: memory (CD45RA-) CD4+ T cells from blood. The receptor set was obtained from a human donor in good health.

V and J are TRBV9 and TRBJ1-3; D not certain. Germline CDR1 reads SGDLS; CDR2 reads YYNGEE. This CDR3 is built from 16 residues. The germline V and J ends were trimmed by 4 bases and 1 base, with 15 bases remaining between them. CDR3 coding DNA: TGTGCCAGCAGCCCCAGGACCCCGGGATCTGGAAACACCATATATTTT. It codes for CASSPRTPGSGNTIYF.

J is TRBJ2-1 and V is TRBV27, with a possible D match to TRBD1 (5 bases). Germline CDR1 MNHEY, CDR2 SMNVEV (reference sequence). CDR3 length: 14 residues. The V end was cut by 3 bases, the J end by 2 bases, with 8 bases between. The CDR3 DNA sequence: TGTGCCAGCAGTTTTCAGGGAACCTACAATGAGCAGTTCTTC. Its protein product is CASSFQGTYNEQFF.

The rearrangement uses TRBV10-3 and TRBJ2-7; the match to TRBD1 covers 9 bases. The CDR3 is made up of 16 amino acids. Losses at the gene ends were 6 bases for V and 3 bases for J; bases not matched to a gene: 12. Germline CDR1 is ENHRY and CDR2 is SYGVKD. The CDR3 is CAISGSGQGMIYEQYF. DNA of the CDR3: TGTGCCATCAGCGGATCGGGACAGGGAATGATCTACGAGCAGTACTTC.

The rearrangement links TRBV5-1 to TRBJ2-5; D uncertain. The germline V and J ends were trimmed by 4 bases and 0 bases, with 10 bases remaining between them. The CDR3 runs 14 residues. The germline gives CDR1 SGHRS, CDR2 YFSETQ. The chain's CDR3 is CASSGAGYQETQYF. In nucleotides, the CDR3 is TGCGCCAGCAGCGGCGCCGGGTACCAAGAGACCCAGTACTTC.

This chain links TRBV2 with TRBJ2-1, with 11 bases identical to TRBD2. The germline CDR1 and CDR2 sequences are SNHLY and FYNNEI. Trimming removed 2 bases from V and 7 bases from J; junction bases left unmatched: 4. The CDR3 extends over 15 amino acids. This CDR3 is CASSETLAGANEQFF. The CDR3 nucleotides read TGTGCCAGCAGTGAAACACTAGCGGGGGCTAATGAGCAGTTCTTC. Together with reference TRBV2 and TRBJ2-1, the CDR3 gives the full variable domain: EPEVTQTPSHQVTQMGQEVILRCVPISNHLYFYWYRQILGQKVEFLVSFYNNEISEKSEIFDDQFSVERPDGSNFTLKIRSTKLEDSAMYFCASSETLAGANEQFFGPGTRLTVL.

The chain recombines TRBV7-6 with TRBJ2-3; either TRBD1 or TRBD2 may fit D (6 bases each). Germline-derived CDR1 and CDR2 are SGHVS and FNYEAQ. V dropped 5 bases and J dropped 4 bases, with 13 bases sitting between them. The CDR3 is made up of 14 amino acids. DNA of the CDR3: TGTGCCAGCAGCCGGAGGGGGTGGGCAGATACGCAGTATTTT. It encodes CASSRRGWADTQYF.

The chain couples TRBV19 to TRBJ2-5; a weak D match, TRBD1 (6 bases). With 8 bases removed from V and 3 bases from J, the gap between germline ends came to 13 bases. The CDR3 contains 13 residues. Germline V gene sequence: CDR1 LNHDA, CDR2 SQIVND (reference sequence). This CDR3 reads CASSRQDKETQYF. The CDR3 DNA reads TGTGCCAGTTCAAGACAGGACAAAGAGACCCAGTACTTC.

This clone occurred once. The chain uses TRBV18 and TRBJ2-7; a weak D match, TRBD2 (7 bases). The CDR3 loop spans 13 amino acids. The V end was cut by 5 bases, the J end by 5 bases, with 13 bases between. Germline lookup yields CDR1 KGHSH and CDR2 LQKENI. CDR3 region: CASSGRGTHEQYF. The CDR3 nucleotides read TGTGCCAGCTCAGGGAGGGGGACCCACGAGCAGTACTTC.

The rearrangement joins TRBV29-1 to TRBJ2-5, with D possibly TRBD2 on 5 matching bases. Germline CDR1 is SQVTM and CDR2 is ANQGSEA. Deletions cut 4 bases from V and 4 bases from J, with 13 bases between. The CDR3 loop spans 13 amino acids. CDR3 loop: CSVGAPAGETQYF. CDR3 bases: TGCAGCGTTGGGGCGCCGGCGGGAGAGACCCAGTACTTC.

The chain carries TRBV29-1 and TRBJ2-7; D might be TRBD1 (6 bases). The CDR3 contains 12 residues. Germline V gene lookup returns CDR1 SQVTM and CDR2 ANQGSEA. Trimming cost V 6 bases and J 2 bases, with 11 bases left between them. The CDR3 spells CSVQGNAYEQYF. Here the CDR3 DNA reads TGCAGCGTACAGGGAAACGCCTACGAGCAGTACTTC.

CDR3 sequence: CASGGQGDEKLFF. DNA of the CDR3: TGTGCCAGCGGTGGACAGGGCGATGAAAAACTGTTTTTT. The genes are TRBV28 and TRBJ1-4; TRBD1 matches 8 bases. In germline, CDR1 is MDHEN, CDR2 SYDVKM. V shed 8 bases and J 6 bases; nucleotides not matched to a gene: 5. The CDR3 length is 13 residues. The whole variable domain, remainder taken from reference TRBV28 and TRBJ1-4, is DVKVTQSSRYLVKRTGEKVFLECVQDMDHENMFWYRQDPGLGLRLIYFSYDVKMKEKGDIPEGYSVSREKKERFSLILESASTNQTSMYLCASGGQGDEKLFFGSGTQLSVL.

The chain couples TRBV19 to TRBJ2-7; no definite D call. CDR3 length: 12 amino acids. In germline, CDR1 is LNHDA, CDR2 SQIVND (reference sequence). Trimming cost V 9 bases and J 2 bases, with 11 bases left between them. CDR3 in DNA: TGTGCCAGCTCCGCCGGTACCTACGAGCAGTACTTC. This sequence encodes CASSAGTYEQYF.

The sample holds a few counts of this clone. The chain couples TRBV28 to TRBJ1-5, with D unclear. Germline V gene data show CDR1 as MDHEN and CDR2 as SYDVKM. The CDR3 is 14 amino acids. Trimming took 2 bases from V and 3 from J, leaving 8 bases between them. CDR3 in amino acids: CASSLLADNQPQHF. CDR3 nucleotide sequence: TGTGCCAGCAGTTTACTGGCCGACAATCAGCCCCAGCATTTT.

The chain carries TRBV9 and TRBJ1-2; D not certain. The CDR3 is 13 amino acids. The germline V gene has CDR1 SGDLS and CDR2 YYNGEE. Trimming stripped 2 bases from V and 7 bases from J, with 12 bases between. CDR3 sequence (DNA): TGTGCCAGCAGCGTGGAAGGGTTCAGTGGCTACACCTTC. This encodes CASSVEGFSGYTF.

The chain is built from TRBV5-1 and TRBJ1-4; D remains ambiguous. V gave up 0 bases and J gave up 5 bases, with 5 bases separating them. Germline V gene sequence: CDR1 SGHRS, CDR2 YFSETQ. CDR3 size: 13 residues. In nucleotides, the CDR3 is TGCGCCAGCAGCTTGGGCGGGAATGAAAAACTGTTTTTT. Its translation: CASSLGGNEKLFF.

The gene calls are TRBV25-1 and TRBJ2-1; tentatively, D is TRBD1 (5 bases). CDR1 MGHDK and CDR2 SYGVNS come from the germline V gene. Trimming took 5 bases from V and 5 from J, leaving 22 bases between them. The CDR3 extends over 17 amino acids. The CDR3 reads CASSPLWALDRDNEQFF. The CDR3 DNA is TGTGCCAGCAGTCCATTGTGGGCCCTCGACAGAGACAATGAGCAGTTCTTC.

This clone was found a few times. This chain joins TRBV6-1 and TRBJ1-5; TRBD1 might be the D (5 bases). V dropped 6 bases and J dropped 5 bases, with 11 bases sitting between them. The CDR3 totals 13 residues. CDR1 is MNHNS, CDR2 SASEGT, per germline. The CDR3 spells CASRKDKDQPQHF. For the CDR3, the DNA is TGTGCCAGCAGGAAGGACAAAGATCAGCCCCAGCATTTT.

CDR3 in DNA: TGTGCCAGCAGCTTGGTGGTTGGAGGGGCTTCCACTTACAATGAGCAGTTCTTC. Its protein product is CASSLVVGGASTYNEQFF. The V call is TRBV5-4, the J call TRBJ2-1; TRBD2 might be the D (6 bases). CDR1 SGHNT and CDR2 YYREEE come from the germline V gene (reference sequence). The CDR3 extends over 18 amino acids. Trimming stripped 0 bases from V and 4 bases from J, with 20 bases between.

J is TRBJ2-2 and V is TRBV29-1, with 7 bases matching TRBD2. J was trimmed by 7 bases and V by 4 bases; bases with no gene match: 6. CDR1 is SQVTM, CDR2 ANQGSEA, per germline. The CDR3 is 13 residues long. CDR3 protein: CSVAGTIDGELFF. The CDR3 bases are TGCAGCGTTGCAGGGACTATCGACGGGGAGCTGTTTTTT.

This clone was found a few times. This chain uses TRBV2 with TRBJ1-1; 7 nucleotides align to TRBD1. The germline V gene has CDR1 SNHLY and CDR2 FYNNEI. V gave up 6 bases and J gave up 10 bases; unmatched junction bases: 5. CDR3 length: 11 residues. The CDR3 region is CASRATGLAFF. DNA of the CDR3: TGTGCCAGCAGAGCGACAGGGTTAGCTTTCTTT.

This chain joins TRBV7-9 and TRBJ2-1, with 13 bases identical to TRBD2. CDR1 SEHNR and CDR2 FQNEAQ come from the germline V gene (reference sequence). V shed 0 bases and J 5 bases; nucleotides not matched to a gene: 4. This CDR3 contains 17 residues. The CDR3 coding sequence is TGTGCCAGCAGCTTAGCGAGAACTAGCGGGGGGGACAATGAGCAGTTCTTC. This codes for CASSLARTSGGDNEQFF. The full variable domain, in which reference TRBV7-9 and TRBJ2-1 provide the parts outside the CDR3, is DTGVSQNPRHKITKRGQNVTFRCDPISEHNRLYWYRQTLGQGPEFLTYFQNEAQLEKSRLLSDRFSAERPKGSFSTLEIQRTEQGDSAMYLCASSLARTSGGDNEQFFGPGTRLTVL.

The chain has TRBV21-1 and TRBJ1-4. TRBV21-1 is a pseudogene locus. The length of the CDR3 is 14 residues. The chain's CDR3 is CASSKGEMAEKLFF. The CDR3 coding sequence is TGTGCCAGCAGCAAAGGGGAAATGGCTGAAAAACTGTTTTTT.

The CDR3 sequence: CASGITGTSGGTQYF. The CDR3, as DNA: TGTGCTAGTGGTATAACCGGGACTAGCGGAGGGACCCAGTACTTC. The J gene is TRBJ2-5, the V gene TRBV12-5, with TRBD2 matching 11 bases. The CDR3 covers 15 residues. Germline CDR1 LGHNT, CDR2 FRNRAP. The V segment lost 5 bases and the J segment 7 bases; nucleotides outside the gene matches: 9. The entire variable domain, with the rest obtained from reference TRBV12-5 and TRBJ2-5, is as follows: DARVTQTPRHKVTEMGQEVTMRCQPILGHNTVFWYRQTMMQGLELLAYFRNRAPLDDSGMPKDRFSAEMPDATLATLKIQPSEPRDSAVYFCASGITGTSGGTQYFGPGTRLLVL.